Listed below are T cell receptor beta chains from one sample, sequenced in a study of post-analysis software for immune sequencing data. TCRdb redid the calling of the PCR reads with MiXCR, one entry per CDR3 protein. The data show around 200,000 distinct CDR3 sequences, over 25% seen once. The specimen was blood. These receptor sequences come from a girl aged 2-17 years with multiple sclerosis. Each CDR3 is given with its conserved first and last residue. A D gene is named only where the DNA matches it firmly. The listing skips clone size in some rows; elsewhere it reads once, few, many or a size class.

j_gene: TRBJ2-5; d_gene: TRBD2; abundance: many; v_gene: TRBV20-1; CDR3nt: TGCAGTGCTAGCCCCCTGGGAAGGGCAAGAGCAGGAGGGACTAGCTCACCGCAGTACTTC; CDR3aa: CSASPLGRARAGGTSSPQYF
j_gene: TRBJ2-2; d_gene: TRBD2; abundance: -; v_gene: TRBV5-1; CDR3nt: TGCGCCAGCAGCTTGGCAGCGGGAGACACCGGGGAGCTGTTTTTT; CDR3aa: CASSLAAGDTGELFF
j_gene: TRBJ2-3; d_gene: -; abundance: -; v_gene: TRBV7-9; CDR3nt: TGTACCAGCAGCCCCGGGGGGCTGTCTAGCACAGATACGCAGTATTTT; CDR3aa: CTSSPGGLSSTDTQYF
j_gene: TRBJ1-5; d_gene: -; abundance: few; v_gene: TRBV24-1; CDR3nt: TGTGCCACCAGTGATAATAGCAATCAGCCCCAGCATTTT; CDR3aa: CATSDNSNQPQHF
j_gene: TRBJ1-2; d_gene: TRBD1; abundance: many; v_gene: TRBV7-2; CDR3nt: TGTGCCAGCAGCTTAGTCCGGGACAGGGGCTATGGCTACACCTTC; CDR3aa: CASSLVRDRGYGYTF
j_gene: TRBJ2-7; d_gene: TRBD2; abundance: few; v_gene: TRBV7-9; CDR3nt: TGTGCCAGCAGCTTAGGTCTAGCGGGAGTAACCGAGCAGTACTTC; CDR3aa: CASSLGLAGVTEQYF
j_gene: TRBJ2-2; d_gene: -; abundance: -; v_gene: TRBV20-1; CDR3nt: TGCAGTGCTAGAGCCGGACAGGTTGGCGGGGGGCTGTTTTTT; CDR3aa: CSARAGQVGGGLFF
j_gene: TRBJ2-1; d_gene: -; abundance: many; v_gene: TRBV10-3; CDR3nt: TGTGCCATCAGTGCCAGCGGCTCCTACAATGAGCAGTTCTTC; CDR3aa: CAISASGSYNEQFF
j_gene: TRBJ2-7; d_gene: TRBD1; abundance: many; v_gene: TRBV7-2; CDR3nt: TGTGCCAGCAGCTTGGGACCGGGACAGGGGAACGAGCAGTACTTC; CDR3aa: CASSLGPGQGNEQYF
j_gene: TRBJ2-5; d_gene: -; abundance: few; v_gene: TRBV12-3/TRBV12-4; CDR3nt: TGTGCCAGCAGGGGTCCGTGGGAGACCCAGTACTTC; CDR3aa: CASRGPWETQYF
j_gene: TRBJ2-1; d_gene: TRBD2; abundance: many; v_gene: TRBV6-1; CDR3nt: TGTGCCAGCACCTCCGGGACTAGCATCCATGAGCAGTTCTTC; CDR3aa: CASTSGTSIHEQFF
j_gene: TRBJ2-7; d_gene: -; abundance: -; v_gene: TRBV18; CDR3nt: TGTGCCAGCTCACGGGCAGGGACCAGCTCCTACGAGCAGTACTTC; CDR3aa: CASSRAGTSSYEQYF
j_gene: TRBJ2-1; d_gene: -; abundance: -; v_gene: TRBV15; CDR3nt: TGTGCCACCAGCAGAATCCAGGGGAGCTCCTACAATGAGCAGTTCTTC; CDR3aa: CATSRIQGSSYNEQFF
j_gene: TRBJ2-5; d_gene: -; abundance: few; v_gene: TRBV25-1; CDR3nt: TGTGCCAGCAGTGGATATTTCCCAGGGTCGGCGAGGCAGTACTTC; CDR3aa: CASSGYFPGSARQYF
j_gene: TRBJ2-7; d_gene: TRBD2; abundance: many; v_gene: TRBV6-5; CDR3nt: TGTGCCAGCAGTTACTCCACTAGCGGGAAGGCCCGCGAGCAGTACTTC; CDR3aa: CASSYSTSGKAREQYF
j_gene: TRBJ2-5; d_gene: -; abundance: -; v_gene: TRBV6-6; CDR3nt: TGTGCCAGCAGTGACTGGACAGAGTACCAAGAGACCCAGTACTTC; CDR3aa: CASSDWTEYQETQYF
j_gene: TRBJ2-7; d_gene: -; abundance: few; v_gene: TRBV25-1; CDR3nt: TGTGCCAGCAGTGAATTAGGCAAGGGGGTCTACGAGCAGTACTTC; CDR3aa: CASSELGKGVYEQYF
j_gene: TRBJ2-7; d_gene: TRBD1; abundance: many; v_gene: TRBV19; CDR3nt: TGTGCCAGTAGTATCCCGGGACAGGGGTCGGACGAGCAGTACTTC; CDR3aa: CASSIPGQGSDEQYF
j_gene: TRBJ1-2; d_gene: TRBD1; abundance: -; v_gene: TRBV30; CDR3nt: TGTGCCTGGAGAACCTTGGGACAGCTTGTCAGAGACACCTTC; CDR3aa: CAWRTLGQLVRDTF
j_gene: TRBJ1-2; d_gene: -; abundance: many; v_gene: TRBV2; CDR3nt: TGTGCCAGCAGATCGGACAGCCTCTATGGCTACACCTTC; CDR3aa: CASRSDSLYGYTF
j_gene: TRBJ2-1; d_gene: -; abundance: -; v_gene: TRBV19; CDR3nt: TGTGCCAGTAGTACGCTCGTAAAGGGCTCCTACAATGAGCAGTTCTTC; CDR3aa: CASSTLVKGSYNEQFF
j_gene: TRBJ1-6; d_gene: -; abundance: few; v_gene: TRBV3-1; CDR3nt: TGTGCCAGCAGCCAAGTCGAGGGGTCACCCCTCCACTTT; CDR3aa: CASSQVEGSPLHF